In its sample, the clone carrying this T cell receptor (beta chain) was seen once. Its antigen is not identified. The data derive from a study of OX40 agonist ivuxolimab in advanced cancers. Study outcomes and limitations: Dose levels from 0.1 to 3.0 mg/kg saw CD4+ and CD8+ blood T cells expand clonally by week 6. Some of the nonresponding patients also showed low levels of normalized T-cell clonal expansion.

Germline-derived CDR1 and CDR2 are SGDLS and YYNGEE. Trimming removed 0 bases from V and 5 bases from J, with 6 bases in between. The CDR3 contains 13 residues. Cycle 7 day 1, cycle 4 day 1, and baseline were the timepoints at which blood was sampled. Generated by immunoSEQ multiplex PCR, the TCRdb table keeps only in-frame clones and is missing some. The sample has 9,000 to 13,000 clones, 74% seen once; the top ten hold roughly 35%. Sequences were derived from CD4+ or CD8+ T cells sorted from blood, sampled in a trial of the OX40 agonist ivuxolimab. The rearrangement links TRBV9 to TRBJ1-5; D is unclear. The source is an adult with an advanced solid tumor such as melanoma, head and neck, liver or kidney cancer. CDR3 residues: CASSVDGDQPQHF. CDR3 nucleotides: TGTGCCAGCAGCGTAGATGGGGATCAGCCCCAGCATTTT.